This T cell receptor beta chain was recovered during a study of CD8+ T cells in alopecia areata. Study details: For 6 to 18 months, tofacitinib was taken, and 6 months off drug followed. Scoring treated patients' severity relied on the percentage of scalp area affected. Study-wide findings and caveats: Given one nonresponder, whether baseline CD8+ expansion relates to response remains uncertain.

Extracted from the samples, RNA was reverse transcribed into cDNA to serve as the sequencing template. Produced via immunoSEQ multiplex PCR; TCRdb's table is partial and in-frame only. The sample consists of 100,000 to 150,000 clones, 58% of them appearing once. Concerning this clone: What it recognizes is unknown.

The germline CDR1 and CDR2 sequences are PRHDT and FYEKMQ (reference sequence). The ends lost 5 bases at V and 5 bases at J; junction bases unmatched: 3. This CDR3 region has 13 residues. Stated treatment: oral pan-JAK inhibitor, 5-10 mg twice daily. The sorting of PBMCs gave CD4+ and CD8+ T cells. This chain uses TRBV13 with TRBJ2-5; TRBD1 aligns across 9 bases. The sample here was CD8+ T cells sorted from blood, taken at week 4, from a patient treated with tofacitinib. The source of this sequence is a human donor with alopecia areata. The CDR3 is CASSPTGGETQYF. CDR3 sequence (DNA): TGTGCCAGCAGCCCGACAGGGGGGGAGACCCAGTACTTC.